Below are 2 T cell receptor beta chains sequenced from a single sample in a study of CD8 T cells in Susac syndrome. Reverse transcription of 0.5 to 1 ug RNA was carried out with random hexamers. MiXCR, applied by TCRdb to the immunoSEQ multiplex PCR reads, yields one record per CDR3 protein. The sample carries about 300,000 distinct CDR3 sequences, roughly 85% recorded once. Sequenced material: CD8+ T cells from PBMCs. These receptors were collected from a human donor with multiple sclerosis.

This clonotype was detected a few times. DNA of the CDR3: TGTGCCAGCAGTTTATCCCTTAATCAGCCCCAGCATTTT. Amino acid sequence: CASSLSLNQPQHF. V gene TRBV28 combines with J gene TRBJ1-5; D not certain. The V end lost 1 base, the J end lost 4 bases, and 5 bases lay between the germline ends. Per the germline V gene, CDR1 is MDHEN and CDR2 is SYDVKM. CDR3 size: 13 residues.

The chain couples TRBV12-3 or TRBV12-4 to TRBJ1-1; 7 bases are a match to TRBD1. The CDR3 runs to 16 residues. After removal of 8 bases from V and 0 bases from J, the junction contained 12 bases not matched to a gene. The CDR3 sequence: CASGEGDSYMNTEAFF. The CDR3 bases are TGTGCCAGCGGGGAGGGGGACAGCTACATGAACACTGAAGCTTTCTTT.